One sample yielded the 8 T cell receptor beta chains listed below, sequenced in a study of shared clonotypes between healthy human individuals. Only in-frame clones appear in the TCRdb table, and some are missing; sequencing was by immunoSEQ multiplex PCR. The table records some 1.5 million clones, around 95% of them present only once. The sequenced sample consisted of naive CD4+ T cells sorted from blood. Subset noted: CD45RA+ positively selected. The source is a man aged 25-45 years in good health.

This chain uses TRBV6-1 with TRBJ2-3, with TRBD1 as a possible D gene (5 bases). Trimming pared 5 bases from V and 6 bases from J, leaving 18 bases between. The germline V gene encodes CDR1 MNHNS and CDR2 SASEGT. The length of the CDR3 is 15 residues. The DNA of the CDR3 is TGTGCCAGCAGTCCAGGGCCATACGGGCTGGATACGCAGTATTTT. Amino acids: CASSPGPYGLDTQYF.

In the case of this clone: The same CDR3 arises from other DNA sequences in this sample as well. The V call is TRBV7-9, the J call TRBJ2-3; D is tentatively TRBD1 or TRBD2 (6 bases each). Germline V gene data show CDR1 as SEHNR and CDR2 as FQNEAQ (reference sequence). The CDR3 is 14 amino acids. V was cut by 2 bases and J by 5 bases, with 11 bases left in between. The CDR3 is CASSLSGGQDTQYF. The CDR3 bases are TGTGCCAGCAGCTTATCTGGGGGGCAAGATACGCAGTATTTT.

This rearrangement joins TRBV4-3 to TRBJ1-2; no clear D. The CDR3 sequence is 13 residues long. The V gene lost 0 bases and the J gene lost 9 bases, with 11 bases spanning the gap. Germline lookup yields CDR1 LGHNA and CDR2 YSLEER. The CDR3 region is CASSQDWRSRYTF. For the CDR3, the DNA is TGCGCCAGCAGCCAAGATTGGCGCAGCCGCTACACCTTC.

The V and J genes are TRBV6-5 and TRBJ2-3, with D perhaps matching TRBD1 or TRBD2 (6 bases each). The CDR3 loop spans 15 amino acids. Germline V gene data show CDR1 as MNHEY and CDR2 as SVGAGI. Between the trimmed V and J ends, which lost 3 bases and 2 bases, there was a span of 12 bases. CDR3 DNA sequence: TGTGCCAGCAGTTATTGGAGGGGGGTCACAGATACGCAGTATTTT. Its translation is CASSYWRGVTDTQYF.

The chain carries TRBV11-2 and TRBJ2-7, with D maybe TRBD1 (5 bases). The germline V gene has CDR1 SGHAT and CDR2 FQNNGV. The CDR3 spans 15 residues. The ends were cut back, 2 bases at V and 6 bases at J, with 17 bases in the middle. This CDR3 reads CASSLLTGRSVEQYF. The CDR3 coding sequence is TGTGCCAGCAGCTTACTAACAGGCCGCTCCGTCGAGCAGTACTTC.

The chain employs TRBV9 and TRBJ2-7; 7 bases are shared with TRBD1. V gave up 4 bases and J gave up 9 bases; unmatched junction bases: 13. This CDR3 is 14 amino acids long. Germline V lookup: CDR1 SGDLS, CDR2 YYNGEE. CDR3 DNA: TGTGCCAGCAGCCCTGGACAGGAGCCCGCTCGGCAGTACTTC. Amino acids: CASSPGQEPARQYF.

The V call is TRBV5-8, the J call TRBJ2-5, with 10 bases matching TRBD1. Trimming cost V 4 bases and J 5 bases; bases outside gene matches: 8. Germline CDR1 SGHTS, CDR2 YDEGEE. The CDR3 is 15 amino acids. CDR3 amino acids: CASSGGTGVWETQYF. In nucleotides, the CDR3 is TGTGCCAGCAGCGGAGGGACAGGGGTATGGGAGACCCAGTACTTC.

As regards this clone: Distinct nucleotide sequences in the sample also encode this CDR3. The chain joins TRBV5-1 to TRBJ2-1; D remains ambiguous. The germline gives CDR1 SGHRS, CDR2 YFSETQ. The CDR3 is 15 residues long. With 0 bases removed from V and 1 base from J, the gap between germline ends came to 8 bases. The CDR3 protein is CASSLEGSSYNEQFF. CDR3 DNA sequence: TGCGCCAGCAGCTTGGAGGGTTCGTCCTACAATGAGCAGTTCTTC.